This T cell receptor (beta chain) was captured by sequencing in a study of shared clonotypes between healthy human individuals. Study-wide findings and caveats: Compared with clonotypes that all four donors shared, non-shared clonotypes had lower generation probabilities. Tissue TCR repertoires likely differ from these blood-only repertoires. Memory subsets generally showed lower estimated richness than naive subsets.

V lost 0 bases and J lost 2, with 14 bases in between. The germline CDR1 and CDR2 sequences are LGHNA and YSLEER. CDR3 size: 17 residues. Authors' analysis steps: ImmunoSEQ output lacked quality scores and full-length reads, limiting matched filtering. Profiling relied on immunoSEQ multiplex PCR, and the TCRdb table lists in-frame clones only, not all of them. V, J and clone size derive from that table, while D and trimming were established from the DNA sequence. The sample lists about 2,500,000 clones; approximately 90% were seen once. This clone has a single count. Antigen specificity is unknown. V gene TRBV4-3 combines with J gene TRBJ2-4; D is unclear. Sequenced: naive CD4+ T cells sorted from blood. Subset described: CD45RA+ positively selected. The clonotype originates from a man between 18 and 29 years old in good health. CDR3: CASSQDSGIKTKNIQYF. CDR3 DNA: TGCGCCAGCAGCCAAGATTCGGGCATCAAAACCAAAAACATTCAGTACTTC.